This T cell receptor beta chain was observed in a study of beta chain features in type 1 diabetes. For the study at large: Cell yields, gender and age were similar in healthy donors and patients. The study's findings and limits: Shortening that was moderate but significant affected the TCRB CDR3s of Type 1 diabetes patients in all four CD4+ subsets. In patients and controls equally, PCR might favor templates that are shorter.

A few counts support this clone. The antigen remains undetermined. The investigators reverse transcribed all of the isolated RNA, so they sequenced expressed TCRB transcripts. The table came from immunoSEQ multiplex PCR; TCRdb's copy has only in-frame clones and leaves some out. The repertoire holds 250,000 to 300,000 clones, approximately 24% seen once, with around 0.013% in the top ten. The source material was naive CD4+ T cells from blood. The clonotype was recovered from a woman younger than 45 with type 1 diabetes.

The CDR3 region is CASSLFGTGGYEQYF. In nucleotides, the CDR3 is TGTGCCAGCAGCTTGTTTGGCACAGGGGGCTACGAGCAGTACTTC. The chain uses TRBV5-4 and TRBJ2-7, with TRBD1 matching over 8 bases. Unmatched junction bases numbered 6, after V lost 1 base and J lost 3 bases. This CDR3 is 15 amino acids long. The germline V gene encodes CDR1 SGHNT and CDR2 YYREEE (reference sequence).